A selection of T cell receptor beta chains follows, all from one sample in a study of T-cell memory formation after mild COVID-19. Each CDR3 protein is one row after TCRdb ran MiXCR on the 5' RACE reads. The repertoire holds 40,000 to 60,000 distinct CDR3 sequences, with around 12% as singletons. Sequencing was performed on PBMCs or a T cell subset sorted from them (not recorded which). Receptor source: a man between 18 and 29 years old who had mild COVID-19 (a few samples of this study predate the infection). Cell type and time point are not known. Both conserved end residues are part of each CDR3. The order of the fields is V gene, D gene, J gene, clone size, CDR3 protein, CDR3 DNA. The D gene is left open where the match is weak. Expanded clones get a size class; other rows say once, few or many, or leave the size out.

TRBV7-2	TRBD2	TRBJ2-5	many	CASSFGDYETQYF	TGTGCCAGCAGCTTCGGGGACTACGAGACCCAGTACTTC
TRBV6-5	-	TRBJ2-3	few	CASSYSGQHTDTQYF	TGTGCCAGCAGTTACTCCGGACAGCACACAGATACGCAGTATTTT
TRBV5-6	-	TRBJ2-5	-	CASSLERDQETQYF	TGTGCCAGCAGCTTGGAAAGGGATCAAGAGACCCAGTACTTC
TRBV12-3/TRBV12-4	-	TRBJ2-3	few	CASSLWGASTDTQYF	TGTGCCAGCAGTCTTTGGGGGGCCTCAACAGATACGCAGTATTTT
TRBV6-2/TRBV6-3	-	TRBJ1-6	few	CASRPDSYNSPLHF	TGTGCCAGCAGACCGGACTCCTATAATTCACCCCTCCACTTT
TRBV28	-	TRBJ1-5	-	CASFAGQPQHF	TGTGCCAGTTTCGCAGGTCAGCCCCAGCATTTT
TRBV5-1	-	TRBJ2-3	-	CASSFGRVPDTQYF	TGCGCCAGCAGCTTCGGTAGGGTCCCAGATACGCAGTATTTT
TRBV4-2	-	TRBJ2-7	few	CASSRDVSYEQYF	TGTGCCAGCAGCAGGGACGTCTCCTACGAGCAGTACTTC
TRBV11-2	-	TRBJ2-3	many	CASSLGTSRDTDTQYF	TGTGCCAGCAGCTTAGGCACTAGCCGAGACACAGATACGCAGTATTTT
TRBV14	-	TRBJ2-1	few	CASSLGRQQFF	TGTGCCAGCAGCCTCGGACGACAGCAGTTCTTC
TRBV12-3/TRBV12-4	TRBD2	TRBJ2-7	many	CASRQSGSGSYEQYF	TGTGCCAGCAGGCAGTCAGGTAGCGGGTCTTACGAGCAGTACTTC
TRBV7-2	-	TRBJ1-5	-	CASSLGAQNLNQPQHF	TGTGCCAGCAGCTTAGGAGCCCAGAACTTAAATCAGCCCCAGCATTTT
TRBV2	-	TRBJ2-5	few	CASRGPQQETQYF	TGTGCCAGCAGGGGGCCGCAGCAAGAGACCCAGTACTTC
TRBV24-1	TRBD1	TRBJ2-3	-	CATSDPRDRGGDTQYF	TGTGCCACCAGTGACCCTAGGGACAGGGGGGGAGATACGCAGTATTTT